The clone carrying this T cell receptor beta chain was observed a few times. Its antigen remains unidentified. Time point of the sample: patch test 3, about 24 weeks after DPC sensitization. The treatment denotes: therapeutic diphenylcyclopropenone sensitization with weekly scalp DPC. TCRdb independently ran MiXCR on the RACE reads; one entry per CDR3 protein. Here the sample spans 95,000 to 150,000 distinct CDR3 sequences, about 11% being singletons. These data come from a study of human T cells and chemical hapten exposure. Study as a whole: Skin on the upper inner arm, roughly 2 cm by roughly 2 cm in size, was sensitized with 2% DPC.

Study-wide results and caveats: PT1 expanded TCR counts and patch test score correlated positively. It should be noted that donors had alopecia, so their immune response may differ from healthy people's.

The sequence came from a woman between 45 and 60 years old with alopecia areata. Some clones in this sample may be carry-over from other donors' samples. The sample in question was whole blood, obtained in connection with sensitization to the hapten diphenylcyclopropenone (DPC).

The CDR3 protein is CASRGTGQGNTIYF. The CDR3 DNA follows: TGTGCCAGCAGGGGGACAGGGCAAGGAAACACCATATATTTT. The chain has TRBV6-6 and TRBJ1-3, with 9 bases identical to TRBD1. Trimming took 6 bases from V and 4 from J; bases not matched to a gene: 4. CDR3 length: 14 residues. Germline V lookup: CDR1 MNHNY, CDR2 SVGAGI (reference sequence).